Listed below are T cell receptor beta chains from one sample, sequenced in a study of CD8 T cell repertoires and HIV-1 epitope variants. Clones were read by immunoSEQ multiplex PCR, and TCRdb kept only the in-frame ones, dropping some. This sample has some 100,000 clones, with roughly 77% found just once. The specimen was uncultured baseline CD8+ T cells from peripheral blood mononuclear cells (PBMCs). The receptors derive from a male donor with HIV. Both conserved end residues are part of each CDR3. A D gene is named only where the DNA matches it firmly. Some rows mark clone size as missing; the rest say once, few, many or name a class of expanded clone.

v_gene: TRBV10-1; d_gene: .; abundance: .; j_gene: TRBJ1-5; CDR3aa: CASSGGLNQPQHF; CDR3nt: TGCGCCAGCAGTGGAGGGCTTAATCAGCCCCAGCATTTT
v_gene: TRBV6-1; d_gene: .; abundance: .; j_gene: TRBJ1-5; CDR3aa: CASSEGGGQPQHF; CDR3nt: TGTGCCAGCAGTGAGGGGGGAGGACAGCCCCAGCATTTT
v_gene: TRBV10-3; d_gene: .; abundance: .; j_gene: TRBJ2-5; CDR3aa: CAISENIKGRETQYF; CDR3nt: TGTGCCATCAGTGAAAATATAAAGGGTCGGGAGACCCAGTACTTC
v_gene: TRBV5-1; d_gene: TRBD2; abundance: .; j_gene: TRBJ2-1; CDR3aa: CASSPTSGVNNEQFF; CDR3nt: TGCGCCAGCAGCCCTACTAGCGGGGTGAACAATGAGCAGTTCTTC
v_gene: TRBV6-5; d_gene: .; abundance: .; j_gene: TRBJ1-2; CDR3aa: CASSYKAGNYGYTF; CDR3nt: TGTGCCAGCAGTTACAAGGCTGGGAACTATGGCTACACCTTC
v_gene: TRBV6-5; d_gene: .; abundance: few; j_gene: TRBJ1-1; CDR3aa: CVSQGRANTEAFF; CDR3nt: TGTGTTTCTCAAGGCCGGGCGAACACTGAAGCTTTCTTT
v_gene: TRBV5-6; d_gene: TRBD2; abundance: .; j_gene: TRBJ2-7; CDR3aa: CASSSLTSGGVDEQYF; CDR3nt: TGTGCCAGCAGCTCCCTGACTAGCGGGGGTGTGGACGAGCAGTACTTC
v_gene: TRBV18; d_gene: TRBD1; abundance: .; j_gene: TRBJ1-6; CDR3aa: CASSPDGQGDSPLHF; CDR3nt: TGTGCCAGCTCACCGGACGGACAGGGTGATTCACCCCTCCACTTT
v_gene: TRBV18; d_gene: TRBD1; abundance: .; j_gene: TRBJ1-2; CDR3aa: CASSPGTGQGGYTF; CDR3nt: TGTGCCAGCTCACCTGGGACAGGGCAGGGGGGCTACACCTTC
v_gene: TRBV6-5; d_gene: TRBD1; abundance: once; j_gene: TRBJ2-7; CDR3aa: CASSRDRDRGYEQYF; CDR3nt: TGTGCCAGCAGTCGTGACCGGGACAGGGGCTACGAGCAGTACTTC
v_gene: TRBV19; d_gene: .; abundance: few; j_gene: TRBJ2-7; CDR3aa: CASSPRSDGSYEQYF; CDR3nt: TGTGCCAGTAGTCCAAGGTCGGACGGCTCCTACGAGCAGTACTTC
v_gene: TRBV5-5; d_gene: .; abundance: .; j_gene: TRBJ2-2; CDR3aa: CASSRVQGGARGTGELFF; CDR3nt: TGTGCCAGCAGCCGAGTTCAAGGAGGGGCGAGAGGCACCGGGGAGCTGTTTTTT
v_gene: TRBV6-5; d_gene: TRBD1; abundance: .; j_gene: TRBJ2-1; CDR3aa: CASSYFGGQAYNEQFF; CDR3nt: TGTGCCAGCAGTTACTTTGGGGGACAGGCTTACAATGAGCAGTTCTTC
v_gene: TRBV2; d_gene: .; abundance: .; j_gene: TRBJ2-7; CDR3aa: CASSEIGGTLREQYF; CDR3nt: TGTGCCAGCAGTGAAATCGGGGGAACCTTACGCGAGCAGTACTTC
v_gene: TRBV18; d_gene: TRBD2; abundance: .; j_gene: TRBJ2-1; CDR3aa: CASSPPPAGGGSSYNEQFF; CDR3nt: TGTGCCAGCTCACCACCCCCAGCGGGAGGTGGTTCGTCCTACAATGAGCAGTTCTTC
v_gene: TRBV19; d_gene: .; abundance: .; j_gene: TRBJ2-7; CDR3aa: CASSTRTHEQYF; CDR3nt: TGTGCCAGTAGTACCCGGACCCACGAGCAGTACTTC
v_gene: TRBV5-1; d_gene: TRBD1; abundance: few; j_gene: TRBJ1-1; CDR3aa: CASTHMQGAEAFF; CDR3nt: TGCGCCAGCACCCACATGCAGGGGGCTGAAGCTTTCTTT
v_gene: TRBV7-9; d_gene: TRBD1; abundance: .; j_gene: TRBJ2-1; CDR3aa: CASSLRGDSNNEQFF; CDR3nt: TGTGCCAGCAGTTTAAGAGGGGACAGCAACAATGAGCAGTTCTTC
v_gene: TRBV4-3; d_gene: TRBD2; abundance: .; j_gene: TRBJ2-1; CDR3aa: CASSQVAAGGANEQFF; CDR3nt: TGCGCCAGCAGCCAAGTGGCAGCGGGGGGGGCCAATGAGCAGTTCTTC
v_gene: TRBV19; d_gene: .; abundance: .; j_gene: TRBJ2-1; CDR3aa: CASNDLDNEQFF; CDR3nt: TGTGCCAGTAACGATCTCGACAATGAGCAGTTCTTC
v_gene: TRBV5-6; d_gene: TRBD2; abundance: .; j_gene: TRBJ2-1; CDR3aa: CASSLGLAGDNEQFF; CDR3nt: TGTGCCAGCAGCTTGGGACTAGCGGGGGACAATGAGCAGTTCTTC
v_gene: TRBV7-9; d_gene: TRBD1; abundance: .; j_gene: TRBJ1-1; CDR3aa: CASSQTGGVAFF; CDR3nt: TGTGCCAGCAGTCAAACAGGGGGCGTAGCTTTCTTT